This T cell receptor beta chain was observed in a study of T cell repertoires in cytomegalovirus infection (dated by TCRdb to between 2017 and 2020). In the study overall: Alongside well-studied HLA-B-restricted epitopes, the peptide stimulations were aimed at recently identified HLA-C-restricted CMV epitopes, whose presentation resists viral immunomodulation. Donor HLA type was relevant to the analysis, as public TCR beta signatures indicated carriage of CMV infection together with the matching HLA type. What the study reported, not specific to this receptor: Carriers of CMV infection plus the relevant HLA type were discriminated by the cumulative frequency of public TCR beta family members in the study cohort and in an independent roughly 340-donor cohort. The ex vivo response was dominated by HLA-C-restricted CMV-specific TCR beta clonotypes, which also provided the single most frequent clonotype in two of eight donors.

Turning to this clonotype: The clone's antigen remains unknown. One base away there is no much larger clone; base qualities are not given.

The junction carries 9 bases between V and J, which are trimmed by 6 bases and 4 bases respectively. Looking up the germline V gene yields CDR1 ENHRY and CDR2 SYGVKD. The CDR3 holds 13 amino acids from the cysteine to the phenylalanine. Of all the DNA, just the CDR3 is kept, 39 bases in frame from base 1. The sample's treatment or condition label, decoded: in vitro stimulation with specific CMV peptide epitopes to enrich CMV-specific T cells. The sample was run on an Illumina HiSeq 1500. The public reads were reanalyzed by TCRdb: fastp trimming at Q25, MiXCR alignment, in-frame beta chains only. Duplicate CDR3 protein sequences are folded into a single record with the most common DNA and genes. This sample has about 74,000 distinct CDR3 sequences in its table, and approximately 30% of those were observed once. The ten largest clones add up to roughly 60% of the sample.

The source of this sequence is a human donor in good health (CMV status not recorded). Some clones in this sample may be carry-over from other donors' samples. The chain is made from TRBV10-3 and TRBJ2-2, with the D gene too uncertain to name. Source: CD8+ T cells from cultured PBMCs, taken from culture after CMV antigen stimulation. The DNA sequence is as follows: TGTGCCATCAGAGTGGACCTCACCGGGGAGCTGTTTTTT. Its translation is CAIRVDLTGELFF.